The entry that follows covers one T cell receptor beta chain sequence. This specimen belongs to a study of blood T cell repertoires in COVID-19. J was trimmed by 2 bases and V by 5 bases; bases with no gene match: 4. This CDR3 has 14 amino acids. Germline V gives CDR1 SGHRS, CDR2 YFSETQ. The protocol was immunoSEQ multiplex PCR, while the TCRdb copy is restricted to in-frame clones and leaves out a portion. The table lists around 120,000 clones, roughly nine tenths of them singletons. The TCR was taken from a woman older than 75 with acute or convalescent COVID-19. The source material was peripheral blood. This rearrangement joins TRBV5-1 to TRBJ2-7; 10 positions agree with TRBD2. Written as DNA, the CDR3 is TGCGCCAGCAGTCCGAGCGGGGGGGCCTACGAGCAGTACTTC. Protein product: CASSPSGGAYEQYF. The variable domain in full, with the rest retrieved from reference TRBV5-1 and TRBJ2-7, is KAGVTQTPRYLIKTRGQQVTLSCSPISGHRSVSWYQQTPGQGLQFLFEYFSETQRNKGNFPGRFSGRQFSNSRSEMNVSTLELGDSALYLCASSPSGGAYEQYFGPGTRLTVT.